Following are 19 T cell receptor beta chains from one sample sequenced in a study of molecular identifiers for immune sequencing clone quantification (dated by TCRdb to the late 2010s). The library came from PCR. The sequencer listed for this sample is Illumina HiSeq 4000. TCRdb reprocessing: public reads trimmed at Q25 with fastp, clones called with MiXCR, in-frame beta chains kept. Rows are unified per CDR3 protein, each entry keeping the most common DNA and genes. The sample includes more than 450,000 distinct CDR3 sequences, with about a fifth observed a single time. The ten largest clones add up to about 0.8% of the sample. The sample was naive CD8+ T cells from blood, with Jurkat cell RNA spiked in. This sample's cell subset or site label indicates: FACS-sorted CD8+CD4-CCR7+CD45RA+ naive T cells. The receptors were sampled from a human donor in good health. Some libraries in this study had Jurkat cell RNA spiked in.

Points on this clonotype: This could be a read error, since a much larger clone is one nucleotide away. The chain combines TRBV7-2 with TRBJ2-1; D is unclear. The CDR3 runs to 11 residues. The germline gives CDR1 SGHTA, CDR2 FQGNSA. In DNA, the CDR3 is TGTGCCAGCAGCTTAGGGTCTGAGCAGATCTTC. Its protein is CASSLGSEQIF.

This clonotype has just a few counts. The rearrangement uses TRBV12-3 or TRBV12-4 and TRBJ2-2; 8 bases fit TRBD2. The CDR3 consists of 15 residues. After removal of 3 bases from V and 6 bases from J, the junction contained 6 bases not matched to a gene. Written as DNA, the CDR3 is TGTGCCAGCAGTTTCCAGCGGGAGTATCCCGGGGAGCTGTTTTTT. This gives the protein CASSFQREYPGELFF.

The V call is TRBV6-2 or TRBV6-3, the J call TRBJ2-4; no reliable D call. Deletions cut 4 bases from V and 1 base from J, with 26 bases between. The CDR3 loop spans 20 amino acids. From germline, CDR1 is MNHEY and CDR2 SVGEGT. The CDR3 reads CASSSVFRQERSHAKNIQYF. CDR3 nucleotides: TGTGCCAGCAGTTCGGTTTTTCGGCAGGAGCGCTCACATGCCAAAAACATTCAGTACTTC.

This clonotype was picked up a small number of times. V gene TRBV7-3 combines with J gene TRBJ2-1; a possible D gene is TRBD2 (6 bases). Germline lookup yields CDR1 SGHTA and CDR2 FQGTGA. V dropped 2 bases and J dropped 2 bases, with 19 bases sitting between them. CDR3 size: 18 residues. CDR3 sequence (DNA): TGTGCCAGCAGCTTAGTATCCCGACTAGGGACCACCTACAATGAGCAGTTCTTC. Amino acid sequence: CASSLVSRLGTTYNEQFF.

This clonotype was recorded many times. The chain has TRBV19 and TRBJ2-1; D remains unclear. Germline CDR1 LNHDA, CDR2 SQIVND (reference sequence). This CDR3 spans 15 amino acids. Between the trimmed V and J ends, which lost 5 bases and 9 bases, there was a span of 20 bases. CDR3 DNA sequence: TGTGCCAGTAGTTTTTCCTCCCGAGGTCCCGGTGAGCAGTTCTTC. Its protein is CASSFSSRGPGEQFF.

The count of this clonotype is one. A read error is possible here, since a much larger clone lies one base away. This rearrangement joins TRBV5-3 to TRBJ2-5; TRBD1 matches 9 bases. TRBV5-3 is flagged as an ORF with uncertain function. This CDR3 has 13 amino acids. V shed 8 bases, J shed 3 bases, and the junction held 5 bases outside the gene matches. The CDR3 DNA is TGTGCCAGCAGCGGGGACAGGGAAGAGACCCAGTACTTC. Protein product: CASSGDREETQYF.

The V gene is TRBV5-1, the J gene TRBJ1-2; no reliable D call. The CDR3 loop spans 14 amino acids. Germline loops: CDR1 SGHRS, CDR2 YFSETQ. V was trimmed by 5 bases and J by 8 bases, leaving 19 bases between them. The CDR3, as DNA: TGCGCCAGCAGTCGGGCGGAGGGAGCGGACGGCTACACCTTC. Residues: CASSRAEGADGYTF. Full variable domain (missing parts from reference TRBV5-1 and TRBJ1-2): KAGVTQTPRYLIKTRGQQVTLSCSPISGHRSVSWYQQTPGQGLQFLFEYFSETQRNKGNFPGRFSGRQFSNSRSEMNVSTLELGDSALYLCASSRAEGADGYTFGSGTRLTVV.

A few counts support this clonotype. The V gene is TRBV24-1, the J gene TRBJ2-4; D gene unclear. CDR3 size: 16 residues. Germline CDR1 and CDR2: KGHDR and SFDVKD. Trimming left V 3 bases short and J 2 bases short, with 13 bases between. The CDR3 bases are TGTGCCACCAGTGATACGGACCGCCGGTCCAAAAACATTCAGTACTTC. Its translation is CATSDTDRRSKNIQYF.

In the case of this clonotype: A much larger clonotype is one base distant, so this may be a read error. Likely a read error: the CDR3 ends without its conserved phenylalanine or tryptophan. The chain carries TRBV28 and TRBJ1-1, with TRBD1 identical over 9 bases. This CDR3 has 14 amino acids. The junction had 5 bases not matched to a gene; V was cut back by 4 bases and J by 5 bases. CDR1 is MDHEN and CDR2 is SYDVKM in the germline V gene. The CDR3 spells CASSSFGQGTEAFL. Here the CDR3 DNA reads TGTGCCAGCAGTTCCTTCGGACAGGGGACTGAAGCTTTCCTT.

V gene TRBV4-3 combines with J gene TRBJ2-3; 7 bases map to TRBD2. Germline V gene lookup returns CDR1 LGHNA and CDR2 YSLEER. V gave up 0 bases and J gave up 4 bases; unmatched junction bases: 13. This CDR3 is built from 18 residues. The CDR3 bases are TGCGCCAGCAGCCAAGATGGCGTCGGGGACTACGTCCCAGATACGCAGTATTTT. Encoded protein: CASSQDGVGDYVPDTQYF.

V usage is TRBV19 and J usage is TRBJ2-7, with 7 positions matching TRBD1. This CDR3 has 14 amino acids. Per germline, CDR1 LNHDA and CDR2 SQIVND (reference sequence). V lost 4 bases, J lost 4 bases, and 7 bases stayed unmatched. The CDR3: CASSTGQVEYEQYF. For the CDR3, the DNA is TGTGCCAGTAGTACCGGACAGGTGGAGTACGAGCAGTACTTC.

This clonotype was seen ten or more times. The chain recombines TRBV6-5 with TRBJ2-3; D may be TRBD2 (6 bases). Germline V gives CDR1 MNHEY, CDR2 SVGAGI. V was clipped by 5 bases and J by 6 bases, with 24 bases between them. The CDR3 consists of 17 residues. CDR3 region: CASSHGPRGTIRDTQYF. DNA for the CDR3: TGTGCCAGCAGTCACGGGCCGCGGGGAACGATCCGGGATACGCAGTATTTT.

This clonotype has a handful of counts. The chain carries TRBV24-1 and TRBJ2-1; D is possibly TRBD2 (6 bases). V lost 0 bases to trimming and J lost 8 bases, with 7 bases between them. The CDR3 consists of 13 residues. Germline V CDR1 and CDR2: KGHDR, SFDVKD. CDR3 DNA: TGTGCCACCAGTGATTTGTGGGGGGATGAGCAGTTCTTC. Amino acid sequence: CATSDLWGDEQFF.

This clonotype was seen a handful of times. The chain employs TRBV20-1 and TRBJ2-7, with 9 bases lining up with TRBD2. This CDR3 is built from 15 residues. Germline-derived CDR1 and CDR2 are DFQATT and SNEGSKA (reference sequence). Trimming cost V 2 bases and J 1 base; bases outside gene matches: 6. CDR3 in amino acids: CSARQERGASYEQYF. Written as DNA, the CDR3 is TGCAGTGCTAGACAGGAGCGGGGGGCTTCCTACGAGCAGTACTTC.

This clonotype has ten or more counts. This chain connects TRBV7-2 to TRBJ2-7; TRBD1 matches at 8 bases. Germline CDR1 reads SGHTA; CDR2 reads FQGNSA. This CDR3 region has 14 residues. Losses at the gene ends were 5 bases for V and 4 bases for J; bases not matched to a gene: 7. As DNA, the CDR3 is TGTGCCAGCAGCCACGGGACAGGACCGTACGAGCAGTACTTC. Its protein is CASSHGTGPYEQYF.

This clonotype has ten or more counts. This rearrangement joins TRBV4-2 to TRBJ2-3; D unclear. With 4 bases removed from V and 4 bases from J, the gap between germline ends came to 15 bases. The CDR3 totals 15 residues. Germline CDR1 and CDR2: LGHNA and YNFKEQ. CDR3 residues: CASSPLTDNPDTQYF. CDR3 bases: TGTGCCAGCAGCCCACTGACTGATAACCCAGATACGCAGTATTTT.

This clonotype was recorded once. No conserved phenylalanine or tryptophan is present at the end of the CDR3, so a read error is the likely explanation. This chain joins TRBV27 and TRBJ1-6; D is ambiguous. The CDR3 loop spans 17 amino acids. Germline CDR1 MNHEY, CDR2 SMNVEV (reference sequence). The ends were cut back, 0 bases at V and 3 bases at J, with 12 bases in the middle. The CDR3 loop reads CASSLSVGSLYNSPLHL. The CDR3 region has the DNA TGTGCCAGCAGTTTATCGGTGGGGTCTCTCTATAATTCACCCCTCCACCTT.

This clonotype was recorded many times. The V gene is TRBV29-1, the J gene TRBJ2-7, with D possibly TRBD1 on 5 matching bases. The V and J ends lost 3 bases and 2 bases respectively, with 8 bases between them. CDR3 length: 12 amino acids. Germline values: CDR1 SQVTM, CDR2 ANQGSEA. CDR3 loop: CSVDRQTYEQYF. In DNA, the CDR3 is TGCAGCGTTGACCGACAGACCTACGAGCAGTACTTC.

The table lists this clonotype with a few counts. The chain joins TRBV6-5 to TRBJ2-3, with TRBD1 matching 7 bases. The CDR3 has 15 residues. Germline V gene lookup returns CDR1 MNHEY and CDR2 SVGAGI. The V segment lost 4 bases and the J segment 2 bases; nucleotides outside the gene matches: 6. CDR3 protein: CASSSGTANTDTQYF. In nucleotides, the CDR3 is TGTGCCAGCAGTTCTGGGACAGCTAACACAGATACGCAGTATTTT.